The 19 T cell receptor beta chains presented below share a single source sample, sequenced in a study of control samples from healthy donors and cancer patients. Libraries were prepared by immunoSEQ multiplex PCR; TCRdb keeps only in-frame clonotypes and omits some of them. The sample has about 130,000 clones, 70% to 90% seen once. Sequenced material: blood. These receptors were collected from a man in his forties or fifties in good health.

This chain connects TRBV5-1 to TRBJ2-7; D uncertain. Germline V lookup: CDR1 SGHRS, CDR2 YFSETQ. Trimming cost V 0 bases and J 6 bases, with 13 bases left between them. The CDR3 spans 14 residues. The CDR3 DNA reads TGCGCCAGCAGCTTGGTGGCCAGCCGCCTCGAGCAGTACTTC. Translation gives CASSLVASRLEQYF.

The rearrangement links TRBV4-1 to TRBJ1-5; D is perhaps TRBD1 (5 bases). This CDR3 region has 17 residues. The V gene lost 4 bases and the J gene lost 1 base, with 17 bases spanning the gap. Germline V gene sequence: CDR1 MGHRA, CDR2 YSYEKL. The chain's CDR3 is CASSPSRVRGSNQPQHF. The DNA for the CDR3 is TGCGCCAGCAGCCCCTCTCGCGTCCGGGGCAGCAATCAGCCCCAGCATTTT.

The genes are TRBV6-1 and TRBJ1-6; D may be TRBD1 (5 bases). V was cut by 2 bases and J by 4 bases, with 12 bases left in between. This CDR3 spans 16 amino acids. Germline V lookup: CDR1 MNHNS, CDR2 SASEGT. The CDR3 reads CASSEYWTPYNSPLHF. CDR3 nucleotides: TGTGCCAGCAGTGAATACTGGACACCATATAATTCACCCCTCCACTTT.

This clone was recorded once. The V call is TRBV5-4, the J call TRBJ2-2, with a tentative D call TRBD2 (7 bases). CDR1 SGHNT and CDR2 YYREEE come from the germline V gene (reference sequence). V was clipped by 6 bases and J by 0 bases, with 15 bases between them. The CDR3 is 16 residues long. The CDR3 spells CASTRPGGANTGELFF. The CDR3 DNA reads as TGTGCCAGCACCCGACCGGGGGGCGCGAACACCGGGGAGCTGTTTTTT.

The CDR3 region has the DNA TGCGCCAGCAGTACAGGTTCCTACGAGCAGTACTTC. This codes for CASSTGSYEQYF. This sequence joins TRBV10-2 and TRBJ2-7; tentative D call: TRBD1 (5 bases). CDR3 length equals 12 residues. CDR1 and CDR2 (germline): WSHSY, SAAADI. Trimming took off 5 bases at V and 1 base at J, with 6 bases between the two ends.

The rearrangement uses TRBV4-1 and TRBJ2-7, with TRBD2 matching over 7 bases. This CDR3 is built from 18 residues. CDR1 is MGHRA and CDR2 is YSYEKL in the germline V gene. With 2 bases clipped from V and 3 bases from J, the junction kept 16 bases outside the gene matches. The CDR3, as DNA: TGCGCCAGCAGCCAAACGGGACTAACCCCCTCTTATAACTACGAGCAGTACTTC. It yields the protein CASSQTGLTPSYNYEQYF.

The rearrangement links TRBV19 to TRBJ2-3; 13 bases line up with TRBD2. Germline V lookup: CDR1 LNHDA, CDR2 SQIVND (reference sequence). V shed 6 bases and J 3 bases; nucleotides not matched to a gene: 3. The CDR3 runs to 15 residues. The CDR3 is CASSTLAGGTDTQYF. CDR3 bases: TGTGCCAGTAGCACACTAGCGGGGGGGACAGATACGCAGTATTTT.

This chain connects TRBV9 to TRBJ2-7; 10 bases map to TRBD2. Per germline, CDR1 SGDLS and CDR2 YYNGEE. This CDR3 spans 14 amino acids. Trimming at V came to 6 bases and at J to 3 bases, leaving 6 bases not matched to a gene. The CDR3: CASNPSGGFYEQYF. Here the CDR3 DNA reads TGTGCCAGCAATCCTAGCGGGGGCTTCTACGAGCAGTACTTC.

This clone was detected only once. The gene calls are TRBV5-1 and TRBJ1-4, with TRBD1 identical over 10 bases. CDR1 and CDR2 (germline): SGHRS, YFSETQ. V shed 3 bases, J shed 9 bases, and the junction held 11 bases outside the gene matches. This CDR3 spans 16 amino acids. The CDR3 region is CASSSTTGTGDQKLFF. The CDR3 DNA reads as TGCGCCAGCAGCTCCACGACCGGGACAGGGGACCAAAAACTGTTTTTT.

The chain joins TRBV19 to TRBJ2-1; D is uncertain. This CDR3 comprises 14 residues. The germline V gene has CDR1 LNHDA and CDR2 SQIVND (reference sequence). Trimming shortened V by 2 bases and J by 1 base, and 6 bases separated the two germline ends. CDR3: CASSIRRSYNEQFF. CDR3 coding DNA: TGTGCCAGTAGTATACGACGTTCCTACAATGAGCAGTTCTTC.

A few counts support this clone. The chain's CDR3 is CASSPREGRSYNEQFF. The CDR3 nucleotides are TGTGCCAGCTCACCACGGGAGGGCCGCTCCTACAATGAGCAGTTCTTC. This chain connects TRBV18 to TRBJ2-1; the match to TRBD2 covers 7 bases. Looked up from germline, CDR1 is KGHSH and CDR2 is LQKENI. The V and J ends lost 1 base and 0 bases, in that order; junction bases with no gene match: 3. The CDR3 sequence is 16 residues long.

This clone occurred a few times. The gene calls are TRBV11-2 and TRBJ2-5; the D is unclear. Germline-derived CDR1 and CDR2 are SGHAT and FQNNGV. The CDR3 contains 14 residues. Between the trimmed V and J ends, which lost 8 bases and 7 bases, there was a span of 20 bases. Written as DNA, the CDR3 is TGTGCCAGCGCAAATAGGCAGGTCGCTGGGACCCAGTACTTC. It specifies CASANRQVAGTQYF.

Here the CDR3 DNA reads TGTGCCAGCAGTGGGGGACAGGCCCCCTACGAGCAGTACTTC. It yields the protein CASSGGQAPYEQYF. The chain combines TRBV2 with TRBJ2-7; 8 nucleotides align to TRBD1. Looked up from germline, CDR1 is SNHLY and CDR2 is FYNNEI. The length of the CDR3 is 14 residues. Trimming took 4 bases from V and 2 from J; bases not matched to a gene: 4. Looking up the rest from reference TRBV2 and TRBJ2-7 gives the full variable domain: EPEVTQTPSHQVTQMGQEVILRCVPISNHLYFYWYRQILGQKVEFLVSFYNNEISEKSEIFDDQFSVERPDGSNFTLKIRSTKLEDSAMYFCASSGGQAPYEQYFGPGTRLTVT.

The genes are TRBV19 and TRBJ2-5; possibly TRBD1 or TRBD2 for D (5 bases each). Germline lookup yields CDR1 LNHDA and CDR2 SQIVND (reference sequence). This CDR3 is 15 amino acids long. V lost 5 bases and J 2 bases, leaving 15 bases between the germline ends. DNA for the CDR3: TGTGCCAGTAGTGGGGTCGGGGCACTACAAGAGACCCAGTACTTC. Its translation: CASSGVGALQETQYF.

V usage is TRBV10-2 and J usage is TRBJ2-5; D might be TRBD1 (5 bases). Germline V gives CDR1 WSHSY, CDR2 SAAADI. V shed 5 bases and J shed 2 bases, with 9 bases lying between them. The CDR3 is made up of 13 amino acids. Here the CDR3 DNA reads TGCGCCAGCAGTAACAGGAGACAAGAGACCCAGTACTTC. Translation: CASSNRRQETQYF.

This clone was observed a handful of times. This chain links TRBV7-9 with TRBJ2-3; a weak D match, TRBD2 (6 bases). V was cut by 5 bases and J by 6 bases, with 15 bases left in between. Germline V gene lookup returns CDR1 SEHNR and CDR2 FQNEAQ (reference sequence). The CDR3 contains 14 residues. The CDR3 protein is CASSLSSGVDTQYF. Written as DNA, the CDR3 is TGTGCCAGCAGCCTAAGCTCGGGGGTGGATACGCAGTATTTT.

The V and J genes are TRBV4-1 and TRBJ1-2, with 8 bases lining up with TRBD1. This CDR3 region has 14 residues. The V and J ends lost 2 bases and 4 bases, in that order; junction bases with no gene match: 3. CDR1 and CDR2 (germline): MGHRA, YSYEKL. The CDR3 is CASSQPTGGYGYTF. The CDR3 nucleotides are TGCGCCAGCAGCCAACCTACAGGGGGCTATGGCTACACCTTC.

The gene calls are TRBV20-1 and TRBJ1-2; 7 bases align to TRBD1. The CDR3 spans 15 residues. The germline V gene encodes CDR1 DFQATT and CDR2 SNEGSKA (reference sequence). Germline trimming cut 3 bases from V and 3 bases from J; bases unmatched to any gene: 10. The CDR3 protein is CSASNPPGQYYGYTF. For the CDR3, the DNA is TGCAGTGCTAGTAACCCTCCGGGACAGTACTATGGCTACACCTTC.

The chain joins TRBV4-2 to TRBJ2-7, with D hard to call. Trimming cost V 0 bases and J 0 bases, with 6 bases left between them. The CDR3 is 14 residues long. Germline CDR1 is LGHNA and CDR2 is YNFKEQ. The CDR3 region is CASSQDVGSYEQYF. The CDR3 bases are TGTGCCAGCAGCCAAGATGTGGGCTCCTACGAGCAGTACTTC.